The 13 T cell receptor beta chains below were found in one sample sequenced in a study of blood T cell repertoires in COVID-19. Only in-frame clones appear in the TCRdb table, and some are missing; sequencing was by immunoSEQ multiplex PCR. The sample has 120,000 or so clones, 70% to 80% seen once. Sequenced: peripheral blood. These receptors all come from a man aged 40-49 years with active or convalescent COVID-19.

This clone was observed a handful of times. The rearrangement uses TRBV24-1 and TRBJ1-2; TRBD1 matches 10 bases. The CDR3 is 16 residues long. V shed 4 bases and J 5 bases; nucleotides not matched to a gene: 9. In germline, CDR1 is KGHDR, CDR2 SFDVKD. The CDR3, as DNA: TGTGCCACCAGTGACCGAGGACAGGGGGGAAGGTATGGCTACACCTTC. It is translated as CATSDRGQGGRYGYTF.

The CDR3 here is CASSLPGGNTIYF. The CDR3 DNA is TGTGCCAGCAGCTTGCCGGGAGGAAACACCATATATTTT. The chain combines TRBV7-9 with TRBJ1-3; D ambiguous. CDR3 length: 13 amino acids. Germline lookup yields CDR1 SEHNR and CDR2 FQNEAQ (reference sequence). With 3 bases removed from V and 4 bases from J, the gap between germline ends came to 7 bases.

Concerning this clone: A much larger clone differs from this one at a single base, so this may be a read error. The chain uses TRBV15 and TRBJ1-2; tentatively, D is TRBD1 (6 bases). Germline CDR1 LNHNV, CDR2 YYDKDF (reference sequence). This CDR3 comprises 13 residues. With 5 bases removed from V and 6 bases from J, the gap between germline ends came to 13 bases. The CDR3 protein is CATSWGPPDGYTF. CDR3 coding DNA: TGTGCCACCAGCTGGGGGCCTCCCGATGGCTACACCTTC.

V is TRBV12-3 or TRBV12-4 and J is TRBJ2-5; D is unclear. The CDR3 sequence is 11 residues long. V was clipped by 3 bases and J by 10 bases, with 9 bases between them. CDR3 sequence: CASSFESDQYF. The CDR3 coding sequence is TGTGCCAGCAGTTTTGAGAGTGACCAGTACTTC.

The chain has TRBV3-1 (or the pseudogene TRBV3-2) and TRBJ1-1; TRBD1 might be the D (5 bases). Trimming took off 4 bases at V and 3 bases at J, with 15 bases between the two ends. CDR1 is LGHDT and CDR2 is YNNKEL in the germline V gene (reference sequence). CDR3 size: 15 residues. CDR3 region: CASSRGAGGDTEAFF. In nucleotides, the CDR3 is TGTGCCAGCAGCCGCGGGGCCGGGGGGGACACTGAAGCTTTCTTT.

The genes are TRBV13 and TRBJ2-7; 9 bases are shared with TRBD1. Germline lookup yields CDR1 PRHDT and CDR2 FYEKMQ (reference sequence). J gave up 3 bases and V 6 bases, and 15 bases lay outside the gene matches. This CDR3 spans 17 amino acids. CDR3 residues: CASRPLLPGQGGYEQYF. Written as DNA, the CDR3 is TGTGCCAGCAGACCCCTTCTACCGGGACAGGGAGGCTACGAGCAGTACTTC. The entire variable domain, with the rest obtained from reference TRBV13 and TRBJ2-7, is as follows: AAGVIQSPRHLIKEKRETATLKCYPIPRHDTVYWYQQGPGQDPQFLISFYEKMQSDKGSIPDRFSAQQFSDYHSELNMSSLELGDSALYFCASRPLLPGQGGYEQYFGPGTRLTVT.

V gene TRBV6-5 combines with J gene TRBJ2-5; D gene uncertain. Looked up from germline, CDR1 is MNHEY and CDR2 is SVGAGI. This CDR3 is 12 amino acids long. The ends were cut back, 8 bases at V and 5 bases at J, with 12 bases in the middle. CDR3 DNA sequence: TGTGCCAGCGGCGGCCGGGTGGAGACCCAGTACTTC. It specifies CASGGRVETQYF.

The CDR3 DNA sequence: TGTGCCAGCAGTAGAGGTTCTGGAAACACCATATATTTT. This gives the protein CASSRGSGNTIYF. The chain carries TRBV6-5 and TRBJ1-3, with D unclear. CDR1 and CDR2 (germline): MNHEY, SVGAGI. The CDR3 runs to 13 residues. With 5 bases removed from V and 1 base from J, the gap between germline ends came to 6 bases.

The genes are TRBV11-2 and TRBJ2-7, with TRBD1 matching 7 bases. CDR1 is SGHAT, CDR2 FQNNGV, per germline. The trim removed 6 bases at V and 3 bases at J, leaving 5 bases unmatched. This CDR3 is 13 amino acids long. The DNA for the CDR3 is TGTGCCAGCAGACGGACAGGAGGCTACGAGCAGTACTTC. It yields the protein CASRRTGGYEQYF.

The chain links TRBV2 to TRBJ2-7; 8 bases map to TRBD1. Germline V gene lookup returns CDR1 SNHLY and CDR2 FYNNEI. The V segment lost 2 bases and the J segment 1 base; nucleotides outside the gene matches: 13. This CDR3 has 18 residues. DNA of the CDR3: TGTGCCAGCAGTGAACCTGGACAGGGCCCATTTCTTTCCTACGAGCAGTACTTC. As protein: CASSEPGQGPFLSYEQYF.

J is TRBJ2-5 and V is TRBV5-4; possibly TRBD2 for D (6 bases). Trimming stripped 2 bases from V and 5 bases from J, with 10 bases between. This CDR3 is 13 amino acids long. CDR1 is SGHNT and CDR2 is YYREEE in the germline V gene (reference sequence). As DNA, the CDR3 is TGTGCCAGCAGCTTACATGGAGGGGAGACCCAGTACTTC. Translation gives CASSLHGGETQYF.

J is TRBJ1-4 and V is TRBV12-5; no definite D call. Germline values: CDR1 LGHNT, CDR2 FRNRAP. V lost 3 bases and J lost 14, with 16 bases in between. The CDR3 is made up of 13 amino acids. In DNA form, the CDR3 reads TGTGCTAGTGGTTTTTCTCCGGCCAGCGGCCTGTTTTTT. This encodes CASGFSPASGLFF.

A few counts support this clone. The genes are TRBV5-1 and TRBJ2-2, with 7 nucleotides matching TRBD1. Germline values: CDR1 SGHRS, CDR2 YFSETQ. CDR3 length: 16 amino acids. With V trimmed by 0 bases and J by 4 bases, 6 bases remained unmatched. CDR3 region: CASSLEGQLTTGELFF. CDR3 bases: TGCGCCAGCAGCTTGGAGGGACAGCTAACCACCGGGGAGCTGTTTTTT.